This is a list of T cell receptor beta chains from one sample in a study of CD8 T cells in ankylosing spondylitis. TCRdb redid the calling of the 5' RACE reads with MiXCR, one entry per CDR3 protein. This sample yields approximately 340,000 distinct CDR3 sequences, of which roughly 14% are seen a single time; 0.85% to 1.4% belongs to the top ten. What was sequenced was blood, either unsorted or a sorted T cell fraction (not recorded which). These receptors originate from a male donor with ankylosing spondylitis or in good health (not recorded which). Both conserved end residues are part of each CDR3.

j_call	v_call	cdr3_aa
TRBJ2-5	TRBV20-1	CSAAQGAVQETQYF
TRBJ2-5	TRBV7-2	CASSLAPTSGGIQYF
TRBJ2-5	TRBV3-1	CASSDTGRETQYF
TRBJ2-2	TRBV6-5	CASSYSDPNTGELFF
TRBJ2-1	TRBV10-2	CASIERGSYEQFF
TRBJ1-2	TRBV7-8	CASSLGAQGNYGYTF
TRBJ1-2	TRBV9	CASSVAALDGYTF
TRBJ2-5	TRBV5-1	CASSFSSQETQYF
TRBJ2-5	TRBV6-1	CATAPPSLRETQYF
TRBJ2-5	TRBV3-1	CASSQGAGGQETQYF
TRBJ1-1	TRBV5-1	CASSLERGGTEAFF
TRBJ2-5	TRBV6-1	CASREETQYF
TRBJ2-5	TRBV5-1	CASSSGQETQYF
TRBJ2-1	TRBV27	CASSPSGAGEQFF
TRBJ2-7	TRBV20-1	CSVVAGSSYEQYF
TRBJ2-1	TRBV4-1	CASSQVRAGIPYNEQFF
TRBJ2-6	TRBV10-3	CAISRTGSGANVLTF
TRBJ1-4	TRBV25-1	CASSLGGEAEKLFF
TRBJ2-7	TRBV9	CASSVGAGSYEQYF
TRBJ1-5	TRBV30	CAWSGGSNQPQHF
TRBJ1-2	TRBV2	CASSPPGGSNYGYTF
TRBJ2-7	TRBV3-1	CASAPGTLYEQYF
TRBJ2-7	TRBV5-1	CASSRDRGSGYEQYF
TRBJ2-1	TRBV5-1	CASTPRPGHGRNEQFF
TRBJ2-1	TRBV4-1	CASSQDSSGTSGYNEQFF
TRBJ1-2	TRBV12-3/TRBV12-4	CASSATRDNGYTF